This T cell receptor (beta chain) is drawn from a study of blood T cell repertoires in COVID-19. Germline assignment: CDR1 DFQATT and CDR2 SNEGSKA (reference sequence). The CDR3 sequence is 13 residues long. After removal of 3 bases from V and 8 bases from J, the junction contained 8 bases not matched to a gene. Profiled with immunoSEQ multiplex PCR; TCRdb holds only in-frame clones, not every one. The table has about 130,000 clones, approximately 80% seen once. This chain uses TRBV20-1 with TRBJ1-2, with 8 bases identical to TRBD1. This TCR was sampled from a man aged 45 to 65 who had recovered from COVID-19. Sequences were obtained from PBMCs or T cells enriched from blood (not recorded which). The CDR3 coding sequence is TGCAGTGCTAGTCGGCAGGGGGCAGGAGGCTACACCTTC. It codes for CSASRQGAGGYTF.